Following are 22 T cell receptor beta chains from one sample sequenced in a study of Graves' ophthalmopathy and Graves' hyperthyroidism. Amplifying from RNA transcripts, the study obtained TCR beta CDR3 regions. The first-round RT-PCR employed HTBI primers together with the Qiagen OneStep RT-PCR kit. A multiplex PCR was then performed as the second round. TCRdb processed the multiplex PCR reads anew with MiXCR; each CDR3 protein has one entry. The table records about 740,000 distinct CDR3 sequences, 35% to 50% of them present only once. The sequencing sample was made of peripheral blood. The receptors were gathered from an adult man with Graves' ophthalmopathy.

The chain employs TRBV12-3 or TRBV12-4 and TRBJ2-5, with a weak D call TRBD1 (6 bases). The CDR3 consists of 13 residues. V lost 7 bases to trimming and J lost 2 bases, with 11 bases between them. Here the CDR3 DNA reads TGTGCCAGCAAAGGGGGACCGCAAGAGACCCAGTACTTC. Its translation is CASKGGPQETQYF.

V is TRBV2 and J is TRBJ2-3; D might be TRBD1 (5 bases). Germline V gives CDR1 SNHLY, CDR2 FYNNEI. V lost 5 bases and J lost 0, with 15 bases in between. This CDR3 spans 16 amino acids. The CDR3 DNA reads as TGTGCCAGCAGTCGAGATACAGGAACTAGCACAGATACGCAGTATTTT. This translates into CASSRDTGTSTDTQYF.

This clonotype was detected many times. The V gene is TRBV7-9, the J gene TRBJ2-6; the match to TRBD1 covers 8 bases. Germline CDR1 is SEHNR and CDR2 is FQNEAQ (reference sequence). V shed 5 bases and J 1 base; nucleotides not matched to a gene: 7. This CDR3 is 17 amino acids long. CDR3 nucleotide sequence: TGTGCCAGCAGCCCGACAGGGGAGAGGTCTGGGGCCAACGTCCTGACTTTC. Protein: CASSPTGERSGANVLTF.

On this clonotype: This may be a read error, as it is one base from a much larger clone. The V and J genes are TRBV7-6 and TRBJ2-7; D is unresolved. The CDR3 is 15 residues long. Germline V lookup: CDR1 SGHVS, CDR2 FNYEAQ. V lost 1 base, J lost 6 bases, and 16 bases lay in between. The CDR3 sequence: CASSLGTGLACEQYF. The CDR3 DNA is TGTGCCAGCAGCTTAGGGACCGGTTTAGCCTGCGAGCAGTACTTC.

The chain has TRBV5-6 and TRBJ1-1; D gene unclear. This CDR3 comprises 13 residues. Trimming cost V 4 bases and J 8 bases, with 15 bases left between them. Looked up from germline, CDR1 is SGHDT and CDR2 is YYEEEE. The DNA for the CDR3 is TGTGCCAGCAGCCAAAGACGGGTAACGGAAGCTTTCTTT. As protein: CASSQRRVTEAFF.

The chain is built from TRBV20-1 and TRBJ2-3; D not resolved. Trimming shortened V by 0 bases and J by 1 base, and 8 bases separated the two germline ends. There are 14 residues in the CDR3. CDR1 and CDR2 from the germline V gene are DFQATT and SNEGSKA (reference sequence). The CDR3 bases are TGCAGTGCTAGAGATAGTGACGGCACAGATACGCAGTATTTT. Protein product: CSARDSDGTDTQYF.

The sample holds many counts of this clonotype. The chain carries TRBV29-1 and TRBJ2-7; 7 bases are shared with TRBD1. Germline CDR1 is SQVTM and CDR2 is ANQGSEA. This CDR3 comprises 15 residues. Trimming removed 3 bases from V and 6 bases from J; junction bases left unmatched: 14. As DNA, the CDR3 is TGCAGCGTTGATGCACTCCGGGACAGTTTCGGCGAGCAGTACTTC. Amino acids: CSVDALRDSFGEQYF.

The chain uses TRBV25-1 and TRBJ1-1, with unresolved D. CDR1 and CDR2 (germline): MGHDK, SYGVNS. The ends were cut back, 3 bases at V and 6 bases at J, with 17 bases in the middle. This CDR3 spans 15 amino acids. The CDR3 reads CASSDSAGELPEAFF. The CDR3 DNA follows: TGTGCCAGCAGTGATAGTGCCGGGGAGCTCCCTGAAGCTTTCTTT.

In the case of this clonotype: With a much larger clone just one base away, this may be a read error. The chain has TRBV19 and TRBJ2-5; D is possibly TRBD2 (5 bases). Germline CDR1 reads LNHDA; CDR2 reads SQIVND (reference sequence). Between the trimmed V and J ends, which lost 5 bases and 4 bases, there was a span of 14 bases. This CDR3 is built from 14 residues. Written as DNA, the CDR3 is TGTGCCAGTAGTGCAAGCGGAGAACGAGAGACCCAGTACTTC. This codes for CASSASGERETQYF. Combining the CDR3 with reference TRBV19 and TRBJ2-5 gives the whole variable domain DGGITQSPKYLFRKEGQNVTLSCEQNLNHDAMYWYRQDPGQGLRLIYYSQIVNDFQKGDIAEGYSVSREKKESFPLTVTSAQKNPTAFYLCASSASGERETQYFGPGTRLLVL.

The chain carries TRBV7-9 and TRBJ1-2; D unresolved. The CDR3 is 14 residues long. Trimming pared 2 bases from V and 7 bases from J, leaving 14 bases between. The germline gives CDR1 SEHNR, CDR2 FQNEAQ (reference sequence). The CDR3 protein is CASSLIAGVFGYTF. The DNA of the CDR3 is TGTGCCAGCAGCTTAATAGCCGGGGTTTTTGGCTACACCTTC.

This chain uses TRBV6-5 with TRBJ1-1; perhaps TRBD1 as D (5 bases). CDR1 MNHEY and CDR2 SVGAGI come from the germline V gene. The CDR3 has 13 amino acids. V lost 2 bases and J 3 bases, leaving 7 bases between the germline ends. The CDR3 protein is CASSYLGHTEAFF. In DNA, the CDR3 is TGTGCCAGCAGTTACCTGGGACACACTGAAGCTTTCTTT.

This clonotype was seen many times. V and J are TRBV10-3 and TRBJ1-5, with a tentative D call TRBD1 (6 bases). The germline V gene has CDR1 ENHRY and CDR2 SYGVKD. This CDR3 is 16 amino acids long. The germline V and J ends were trimmed by 0 bases and 4 bases, with 13 bases remaining between them. CDR3: CAISESLVQGNQPQHF. In DNA, the CDR3 is TGTGCCATCAGTGAGTCGTTGGTCCAGGGGAATCAGCCCCAGCATTTT.

In its sample, this clonotype was seen a few times. The V call is TRBV6-1, the J call TRBJ1-2; possible D gene TRBD1, 5 bases. V lost 6 bases and J 8 bases, leaving 16 bases between the germline ends. The CDR3 is 13 residues long. Germline V CDR1 and CDR2: MNHNS, SASEGT. The CDR3: CASSQTNRDGYTF. CDR3 sequence (DNA): TGTGCCAGCAGCCAAACAAACCGGGACGGCTACACCTTC.

V is TRBV5-1 and J is TRBJ2-2, with 7 bases that match TRBD1. This CDR3 is built from 17 residues. The germline gives CDR1 SGHRS, CDR2 YFSETQ. V lost 0 bases to trimming and J lost 3 bases; unmatched junction nucleotides: 8. The CDR3 sequence is CASSLDRGLRYTGELFF. CDR3 bases: TGCGCCAGCAGCTTGGACAGGGGCCTTCGGTACACCGGGGAGCTGTTTTTT.

V is TRBV7-9 and J is TRBJ1-1, with 8 positions matching TRBD1. The CDR3 is 14 residues long. CDR1 is SEHNR and CDR2 is FQNEAQ in the germline V gene (reference sequence). Trimming at V came to 6 bases and at J to 2 bases, leaving 5 bases not matched to a gene. This CDR3 reads CASRTGQGNTEAFF. The CDR3 DNA is TGTGCCAGCAGGACCGGACAGGGAAACACTGAAGCTTTCTTT. The full variable domain, with the rest looked up from reference TRBV7-9 and TRBJ1-1, is DTGVSQNPRHKITKRGQNVTFRCDPISEHNRLYWYRQTLGQGPEFLTYFQNEAQLEKSRLLSDRFSAERPKGSFSTLEIQRTEQGDSAMYLCASRTGQGNTEAFFGQGTRLTVV.

This clonotype was detected a few times. The chain couples TRBV6-5 to TRBJ1-1, with D possibly matching TRBD1 (6 bases). Germline V gene data show CDR1 as MNHEY and CDR2 as SVGAGI. V dropped 4 bases and J dropped 6 bases, with 15 bases sitting between them. This CDR3 has 14 residues. As DNA, the CDR3 is TGTGCCAGCAGTTGGGCCGGGGGGCAGCCTGAAGCTTTCTTT. Its translation is CASSWAGGQPEAFF.

V and J are TRBV24-1 and TRBJ2-5; 10 bases line up with TRBD1. The CDR3 runs 15 residues. After removal of 4 bases from V and 5 bases from J, the junction contained 6 bases not matched to a gene. CDR1 is KGHDR, CDR2 SFDVKD, per germline. The CDR3 region is CATSDTGQGSETQYF. For the CDR3, the DNA is TGTGCCACCAGTGACACGGGACAGGGGAGCGAGACCCAGTACTTC.

In this sample, this clonotype turned up many times. V and J are TRBV7-2 and TRBJ2-5; 12 bases match TRBD2. Germline CDR1 and CDR2: SGHTA and FQGNSA. The CDR3 spans 15 residues. Trimming cost V 5 bases and J 5 bases; bases outside gene matches: 6. CDR3 sequence: CASSRTSGMVETQYF. The CDR3, as DNA: TGTGCCAGCAGCCGGACTAGCGGGATGGTCGAGACCCAGTACTTC. Full variable domain (rest looked up from reference TRBV7-2 and TRBJ2-5): GAGVSQSPSNKVTEKGKDVELRCDPISGHTALYWYRQSLGQGLEFLIYFQGNSAPDKSGLPSDRFSAERTGGSVSTLTIQRTQQEDSAVYLCASSRTSGMVETQYFGPGTRLLVL.

In regard to this clonotype: This sequence may be a read error, since a much larger clone differs from it by one base. The chain links TRBV29-1 to TRBJ2-7, with TRBD1 matching 10 bases. Trimming took 7 bases from V and 4 from J; bases not matched to a gene: 13. Per germline, CDR1 SQVTM and CDR2 ANQGSEA. There are 15 residues in the CDR3. The CDR3 reads CSAPSPRTGGYEQYF. DNA for the CDR3: TGCAGCGCCCCCTCTCCGAGGACAGGGGGGTACGAGCAGTACTTC.

The CDR3 region is CASSSGGDTGGEQYF. CDR3 DNA: TGTGCCAGTAGTTCTGGGGGGGACACCGGAGGGGAGCAGTACTTC. This chain joins TRBV19 and TRBJ2-7, with D possibly matching TRBD2 (7 bases). This CDR3 has 15 amino acids. V lost 5 bases and J 7 bases, leaving 21 bases between the germline ends. Germline values: CDR1 LNHDA, CDR2 SQIVND (reference sequence).

The J gene is TRBJ1-5, the V gene TRBV7-8; the match to TRBD1 covers 8 bases. CDR1 is SGHVS, CDR2 FQNEAQ, per germline. CDR3 length: 15 amino acids. The ends lost 11 bases at V and 9 bases at J; junction bases unmatched: 18. CDR3 DNA: TGTGCCTGGAGCACCGGGACAGGCGTCAAGGGGCCCCAGCATTTT. It translates to CAWSTGTGVKGPQHF.

Regarding this clonotype: A read error is possible here, since a much larger clone lies one base away. This rearrangement joins TRBV2 to TRBJ1-2; D is possibly TRBD1 (5 bases). This CDR3 comprises 15 residues. V lost 6 bases to trimming and J lost 8 bases, with 22 bases between them. Germline assignment: CDR1 SNHLY and CDR2 FYNNEI. The CDR3 loop is CASSASRARSFGYTF. Written as DNA, the CDR3 is TGTGCCAGCAGCGCCTCCAGGGCTCGGAGCTTCGGCTACACCTTC.